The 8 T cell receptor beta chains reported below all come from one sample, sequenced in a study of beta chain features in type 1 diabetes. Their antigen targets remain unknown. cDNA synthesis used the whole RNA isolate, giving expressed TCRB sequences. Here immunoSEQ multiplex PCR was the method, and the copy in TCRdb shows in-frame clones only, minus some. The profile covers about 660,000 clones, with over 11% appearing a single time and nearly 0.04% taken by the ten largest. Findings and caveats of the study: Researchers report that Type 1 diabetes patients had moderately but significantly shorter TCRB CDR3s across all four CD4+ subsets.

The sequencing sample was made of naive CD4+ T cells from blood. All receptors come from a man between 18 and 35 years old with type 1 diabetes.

CDR3 bases: TGTGCCAGCAGCCTGGGACTAGCGGGAGGCCTAAGCTACGAGCAGTACTTC. Encoded protein: CASSLGLAGGLSYEQYF. V is TRBV7-2 and J is TRBJ2-7; 15 bases are a match to TRBD2. Looked up from germline, CDR1 is SGHTA and CDR2 is FQGNSA. This CDR3 contains 17 residues. Trimming took 5 bases from V and 3 from J; bases not matched to a gene: 8.

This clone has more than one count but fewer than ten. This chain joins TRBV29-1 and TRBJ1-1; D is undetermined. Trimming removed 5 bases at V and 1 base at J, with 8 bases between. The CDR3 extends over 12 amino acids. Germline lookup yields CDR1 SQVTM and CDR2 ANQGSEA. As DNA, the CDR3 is TGCAGCGTTAATGAGCAGAACACTGAAGCTTTCTTT. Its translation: CSVNEQNTEAFF.

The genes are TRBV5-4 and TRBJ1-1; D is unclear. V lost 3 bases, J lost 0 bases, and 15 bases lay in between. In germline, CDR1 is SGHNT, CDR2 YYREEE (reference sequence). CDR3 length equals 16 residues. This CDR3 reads CASSSLPTPMNTEAFF. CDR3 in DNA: TGTGCCAGCAGCTCGCTTCCAACGCCCATGAACACTGAAGCTTTCTTT.

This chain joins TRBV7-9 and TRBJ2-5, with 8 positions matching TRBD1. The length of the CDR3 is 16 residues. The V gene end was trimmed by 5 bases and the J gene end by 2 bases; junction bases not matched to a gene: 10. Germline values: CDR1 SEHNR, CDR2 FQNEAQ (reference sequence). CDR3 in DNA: TGTGCCAGCAGCACCTCGGACAGGGTGGCGCAAGAGACCCAGTACTTC. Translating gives CASSTSDRVAQETQYF.

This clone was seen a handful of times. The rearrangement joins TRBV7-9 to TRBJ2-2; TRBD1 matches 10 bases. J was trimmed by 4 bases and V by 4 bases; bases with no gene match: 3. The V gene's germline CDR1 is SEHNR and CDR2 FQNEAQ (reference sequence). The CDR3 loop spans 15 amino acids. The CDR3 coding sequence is TGTGCCAGCAGCTCGACAGGGGGCATCACCGGGGAGCTGTTTTTT. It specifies CASSSTGGITGELFF.

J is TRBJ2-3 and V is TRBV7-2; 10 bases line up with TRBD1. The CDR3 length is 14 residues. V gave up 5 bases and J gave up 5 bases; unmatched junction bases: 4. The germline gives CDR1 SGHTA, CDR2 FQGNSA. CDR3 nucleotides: TGTGCCAGCAGCAGTGACAGGGGGCGAGATACGCAGTATTTT. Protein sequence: CASSSDRGRDTQYF.

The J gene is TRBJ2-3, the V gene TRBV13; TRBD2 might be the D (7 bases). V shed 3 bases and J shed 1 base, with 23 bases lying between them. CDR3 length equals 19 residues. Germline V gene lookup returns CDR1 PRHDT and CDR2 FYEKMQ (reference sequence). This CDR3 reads CASSFGGRGELPGTDTQYF. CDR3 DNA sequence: TGTGCCAGCAGCTTTGGGGGCCGGGGGGAGCTCCCAGGCACAGATACGCAGTATTTT.

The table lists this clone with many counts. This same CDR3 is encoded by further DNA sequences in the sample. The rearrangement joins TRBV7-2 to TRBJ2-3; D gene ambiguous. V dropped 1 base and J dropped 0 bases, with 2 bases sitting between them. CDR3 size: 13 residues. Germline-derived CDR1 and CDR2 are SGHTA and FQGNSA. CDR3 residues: CASSLGSTDTQYF. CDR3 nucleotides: TGTGCCAGCAGCTTAGGCAGCACAGATACGCAGTATTTT.